The clone carrying this TCR beta chain is a singleton in its sample. The antigen is undetermined. Repertoires were generated with immunoSEQ multiplex PCR, while TCRdb's copy carries only in-frame clones and drops some. The sample holds about 2.2 million clones; roughly 93% are singletons and the top ten take about 1.7%. The length of the CDR3 is 10 residues. Germline values: CDR1 DFQATT, CDR2 SNEGSKA (reference sequence). Trimming pared 4 bases from V and 7 bases from J, leaving 8 bases between. Naive CD8 cells comprised CD45RO-negative, CCR7-positively selected cells, excluding terminally differentiated effector memory CD45RA+ cells. The donors, all of them Caucasian adults, lived in Nashville, Tennessee. The data derive from a study of shared clonotypes between healthy human individuals. General observations from the study: Among the subsets, naive ones generally showed larger estimated richness than memory ones. The sharing of roughly 5% of naive CD4 clonotypes was seen across several donors. An effect of sequencing depth on clonotype sharing among donors was expected.

The sequenced sample consisted of naive CD8+ T cells from PBMCs. The origin of this receptor is a man between 18 and 35 years old in good health. Some clones in this sample may be carry-over from other donors' samples. The V gene is TRBV20-1, the J gene TRBJ2-7, with D possibly matching TRBD1 (5 bases). The CDR3 nucleotides are TGCAGTGCTACTTCAGGGGAGCAGTACTTC. Encoded protein: CSATSGEQYF.